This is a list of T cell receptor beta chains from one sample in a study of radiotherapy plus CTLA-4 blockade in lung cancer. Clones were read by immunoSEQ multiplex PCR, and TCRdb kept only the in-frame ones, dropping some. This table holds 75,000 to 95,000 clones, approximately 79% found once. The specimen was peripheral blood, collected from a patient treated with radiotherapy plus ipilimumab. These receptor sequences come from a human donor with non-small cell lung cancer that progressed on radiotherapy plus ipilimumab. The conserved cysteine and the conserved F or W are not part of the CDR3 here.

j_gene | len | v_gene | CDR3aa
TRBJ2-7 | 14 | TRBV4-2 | ASSPNYRDRGQEQY
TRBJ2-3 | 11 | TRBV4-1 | ASSQDEASTQY
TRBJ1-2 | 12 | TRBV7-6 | ASSLKPGARGYT
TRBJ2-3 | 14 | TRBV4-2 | ASSQGSTPSTDTQY
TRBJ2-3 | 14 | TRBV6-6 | ASSSNRDSVEDTQY
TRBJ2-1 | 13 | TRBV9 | ASSVDYSSYNEQF
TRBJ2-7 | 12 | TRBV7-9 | ASSSLVGSYEQY
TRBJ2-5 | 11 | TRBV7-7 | ASMGGNQETQY
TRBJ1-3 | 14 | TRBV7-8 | ASSFGQGRTGNTIY
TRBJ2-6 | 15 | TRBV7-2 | ASSLDVWGSGANVLT
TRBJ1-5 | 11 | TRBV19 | ASSMAINQPQH
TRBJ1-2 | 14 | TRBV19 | ASSIGGQIRDHGYT
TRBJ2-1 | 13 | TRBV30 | AWSVTGMRLNEQF
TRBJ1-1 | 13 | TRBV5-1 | ASSSDYRGGTEAF
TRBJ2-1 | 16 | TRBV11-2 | ASSYRQTSDGSYNEQF
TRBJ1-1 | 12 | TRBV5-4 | ASSPKLGNTEAF
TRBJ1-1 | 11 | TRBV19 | ASIRPGQFEAF
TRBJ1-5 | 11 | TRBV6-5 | ASSYRDNQPQH
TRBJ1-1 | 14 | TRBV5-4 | ASSPGRLGMIVEAF
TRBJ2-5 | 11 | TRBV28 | ASLDWPQETQY
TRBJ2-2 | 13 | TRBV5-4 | ASSPAGGPDGELF
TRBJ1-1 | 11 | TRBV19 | ASSMRAVDEAF
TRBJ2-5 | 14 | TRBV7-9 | ASSSPRGAGQETQY
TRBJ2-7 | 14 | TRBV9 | ASSVSGASSIYEQY
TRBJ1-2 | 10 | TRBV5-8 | ASSQGNYGYT
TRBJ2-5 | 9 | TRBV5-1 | ASRDQETQY
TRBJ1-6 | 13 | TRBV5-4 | ASSLDRGGNSPLH
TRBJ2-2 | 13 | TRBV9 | ASSQSGANSGELF